Listed here are 7 T cell receptor beta chains from one sample, sequenced in a study of post-analysis software for immune sequencing data. Findings and limits, study-wide: Controls had lower frequencies than patients of roughly five TRBV segments, which included TRBV5-6, TRBV5-1 and TRBV20-1.

Carried by the TCR beta cDNA libraries were unique molecular identifiers. TCRdb used MiXCR to reprocess the PCR reads, holding one entry per CDR3 protein. The sample contains 250,000 to 300,000 distinct CDR3 sequences, less than 40% of which appear only once. These TCRs' antigens remain unknown. Sequenced input: blood. The receptors were gathered from a girl between 10 and 17 years old with multiple sclerosis.

The chain's CDR3 is CSTNSGGANNEQFF. The CDR3 nucleotides are TGCAGTACTAATAGCGGAGGGGCCAACAATGAGCAGTTCTTC. The rearrangement uses TRBV20-1 and TRBJ2-1, with D perhaps matching TRBD2 (6 bases). Germline V lookup: CDR1 DFQATT, CDR2 SNEGSKA (reference sequence). Trimming removed 8 bases at V and 5 bases at J, with 19 bases between. The CDR3 has 14 residues.

This clonotype was seen a few times. The rearrangement uses TRBV11-1 and TRBJ2-5, with 7 bases lining up with TRBD2. The CDR3 has 16 amino acids. Germline lookup yields CDR1 SGHAT and CDR2 FQDESV (reference sequence). Unmatched junction bases numbered 15, after V lost 0 bases and J lost 11 bases. CDR3 in amino acids: CASSLAPERGYNEQYF. For the CDR3, the DNA is TGTGCCAGCAGCTTAGCGCCCGAGCGGGGCTACAATGAGCAGTACTTC.

The chain carries TRBV20-1 and TRBJ1-1; D gene uncertain. The CDR3 covers 14 residues. Between the trimmed V and J ends, which lost 0 bases and 3 bases, there was a span of 11 bases. The germline gives CDR1 DFQATT, CDR2 SNEGSKA (reference sequence). CDR3 in amino acids: CSARDIDRYTEAFF. Written as DNA, the CDR3 is TGCAGTGCTAGAGATATCGACCGGTACACTGAAGCTTTCTTT.

This clonotype was seen repeatedly, ten times or more. The chain uses TRBV5-1 and TRBJ2-3; D is unclear. The CDR3 totals 14 residues. Trimming cost V 0 bases and J 2 bases, with 7 bases left between them. CDR1 and CDR2 (germline): SGHRS, YFSETQ. This chain's CDR3 is CASSLDGLTDTQYF. The DNA of the CDR3 is TGCGCCAGCAGCTTGGACGGGCTCACAGATACGCAGTATTTT.

A few counts support this clonotype. V is TRBV12-3 or TRBV12-4 and J is TRBJ2-2; a weak D match, TRBD1 (5 bases). The CDR3 is 12 residues long. V lost 7 bases to trimming and J lost 7 bases, with 10 bases between them. The CDR3 DNA follows: TGTGCCAGCACCCCCCAGGGCGGGGAGCTGTTTTTT. Amino acids: CASTPQGGELFF.

The chain uses TRBV12-3 or TRBV12-4 and TRBJ2-2; TRBD2 matches 11 bases. The CDR3 is 15 residues long. V shed 6 bases, J shed 4 bases, and the junction held 4 bases outside the gene matches. CDR3 amino acids: CASSTTSGGTGELFF. CDR3 coding DNA: TGTGCCAGCAGCACAACTAGCGGGGGCACCGGGGAGCTGTTTTTT.

J is TRBJ1-4 and V is TRBV20-1; 9 bases agree with TRBD1. The ends lost 0 bases at V and 5 bases at J; junction bases unmatched: 4. The CDR3 is 15 amino acids. CDR1 DFQATT and CDR2 SNEGSKA come from the germline V gene (reference sequence). CDR3: CSARDQGQGNEKLFF. The CDR3 nucleotides are TGCAGTGCTAGAGATCAAGGACAGGGGAATGAAAAACTGTTTTTT.